This T cell receptor (beta chain) was recovered during a study of CD8+CD57+ T cells in acquired aplastic anemia listed by TCRdb under 2018. Regarding the research as a whole: Extracted DNA from sorted CD4+ and CD8+ cells averaged around 3.5 ug, ranging from roughly 0.19 to 27.4 ug. CD8+CD57+ expansion was defined as a frequency above the mean frequency observed in healthy subjects. Results the study describes overall, beyond this receptor: Around 28 CD8+ CDR3 sequences were found to be shared between patients and controls, but these sequences appeared to be highly expressed in patients and within the immunodominant clones of the patients. CD8+ Simpson's diversity did not differ significantly between patients and healthy controls (P=0.060).

This clonotype was picked up a small number of times. This clone's antigen is unknown. No much larger clone exists at a distance of one base, and base qualities are not known. Genomic DNA was used as template for profiling of TCR beta VDJ combinations and CDR3 sequences. An Illumina HiSeq 2000 was used for TCR repertoire sequencing. Per the source publication's procedure: TRBV/TRBJ rearrangement plots, CDR3 size and DJ length profiles, and Simpson's diversity index were used to evaluate the repertoires. The immunodominant clone was defined as the most abundant DNA sequence in deep sequencing data. CDR3 amino acid sequences were checked for sharing between subjects and were compared against published repertoires and the VDJdb database. In TCRdb, the public reads were trimmed at Q25 with fastp and aligned with MiXCR, with productive beta chains retained. Identical CDR3 protein sequences are pooled into one entry, listed with their most common genes and DNA. TCRdb's processing, not the authors', yielded these V and J calls. The table for this sample lists some 200,000 distinct CDR3 sequences; 48% of them were counted only once. Approximately 9.7% of the sample lies in the top ten.

Sequences SGHVS (CDR1) and FQNEAQ (CDR2) are obtained from the germline V gene. V is pared back by 0 bases and J by 0 bases, with 12 bases lying between the germline termini. The CDR3 numbers 16 residues from cysteine through phenylalanine. The read is trimmed to its CDR3 DNA, 48 bases read in frame from base 1. Flow cytometry had shown CD8+CD57+ cell expansion in the patients selected for sequencing. Every patient had severe acquired aplastic anemia, diagnosed using the International Study of Aplastic Anemia and Agranulocytosis and Camitta criteria. No patient had received any therapy when blood was sampled. In the study, sorted CD4+ and CD8+ blood T cells from patients with severe aplastic anemia and from healthy subjects underwent deep sequencing of TCR repertoires. Patients were enrolled under clinicaltrials.gov protocols 00001620, 01623167, 00001397, 00071045, 00081523 and 00961064 in the USA. Ficoll-Paque density gradient centrifugation was used to isolate peripheral blood mononuclear cells. Before DNA extraction, CD4+ and CD8+ T cells were sorted with FACS or magnetic beads.

The chain is assembled from TRBV7-8 and TRBJ2-7; the D gene is perhaps TRBD1 or TRBD2, each of them matching over 6 bases. Sequenced material: sorted CD4+, CD8+, or CD8+CD57+ T cells (not recorded which) from PBMCs. This TCR was recovered from a human donor with aplastic anemia. The CDR3 is CASSLALGGSSYEQYF. DNA sequence: TGTGCCAGCAGCTTAGCGTTGGGGGGCAGCTCCTACGAGCAGTACTTC.